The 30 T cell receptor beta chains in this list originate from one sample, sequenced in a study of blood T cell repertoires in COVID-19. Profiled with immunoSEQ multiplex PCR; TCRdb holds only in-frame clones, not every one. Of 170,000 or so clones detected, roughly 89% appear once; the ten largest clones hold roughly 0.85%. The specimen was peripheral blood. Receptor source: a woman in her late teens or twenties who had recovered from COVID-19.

CDR3 loop: CASSRRSGRSSYNEQFF. The CDR3 DNA sequence: TGTGCCAGTAGTAGAAGGTCCGGAAGGAGCTCCTACAATGAGCAGTTCTTC. The V gene is TRBV19, the J gene TRBJ2-1; D remains ambiguous. The germline V gene encodes CDR1 LNHDA and CDR2 SQIVND (reference sequence). V lost 4 bases and J 0 bases, leaving 16 bases between the germline ends. The length of the CDR3 is 17 residues. Full variable domain (outside the CDR3, taken from reference TRBV19 and TRBJ2-1): DGGITQSPKYLFRKEGQNVTLSCEQNLNHDAMYWYRQDPGQGLRLIYYSQIVNDFQKGDIAEGYSVSREKKESFPLTVTSAQKNPTAFYLCASSRRSGRSSYNEQFFGPGTRLTVL.

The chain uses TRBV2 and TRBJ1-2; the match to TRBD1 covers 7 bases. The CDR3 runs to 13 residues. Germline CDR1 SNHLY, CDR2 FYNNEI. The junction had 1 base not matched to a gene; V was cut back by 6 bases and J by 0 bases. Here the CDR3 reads CASRDRSNYGYTF. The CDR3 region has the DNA TGTGCCAGCAGGGACAGGTCTAACTATGGCTACACCTTC.

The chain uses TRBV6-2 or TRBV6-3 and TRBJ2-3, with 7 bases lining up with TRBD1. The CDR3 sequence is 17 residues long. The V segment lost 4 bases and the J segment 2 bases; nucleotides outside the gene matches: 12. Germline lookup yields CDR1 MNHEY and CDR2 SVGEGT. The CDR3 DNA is TGTGCCAGCAGTTTACCCCCTCGACAGGGTCCCACAGATACGCAGTATTTT. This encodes CASSLPPRQGPTDTQYF.

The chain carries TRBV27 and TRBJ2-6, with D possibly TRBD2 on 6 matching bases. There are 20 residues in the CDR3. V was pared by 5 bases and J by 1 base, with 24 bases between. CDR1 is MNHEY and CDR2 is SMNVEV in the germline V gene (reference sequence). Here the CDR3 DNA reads TGTGCCAGCAGTCCGACTAGGTGGGGACGGCCGGGTTCTGGGGCCAACGTCCTGACTTTC. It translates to CASSPTRWGRPGSGANVLTF.

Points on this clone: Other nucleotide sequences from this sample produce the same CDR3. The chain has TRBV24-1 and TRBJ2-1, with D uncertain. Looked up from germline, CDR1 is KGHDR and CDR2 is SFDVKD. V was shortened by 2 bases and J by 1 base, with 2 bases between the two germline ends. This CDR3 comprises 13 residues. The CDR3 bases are TGTGCCACCAGTGATTCATCCTACAATGAGCAGTTCTTC. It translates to CATSDSSYNEQFF.

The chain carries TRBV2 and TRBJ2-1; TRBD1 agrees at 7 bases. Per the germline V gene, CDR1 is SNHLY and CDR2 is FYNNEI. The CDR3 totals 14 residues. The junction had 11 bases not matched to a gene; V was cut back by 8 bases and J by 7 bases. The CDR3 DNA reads TGTGCCAGCCAAGCTCAGGGGGTGAGGAATGAGCAGTTCTTC. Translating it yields CASQAQGVRNEQFF.

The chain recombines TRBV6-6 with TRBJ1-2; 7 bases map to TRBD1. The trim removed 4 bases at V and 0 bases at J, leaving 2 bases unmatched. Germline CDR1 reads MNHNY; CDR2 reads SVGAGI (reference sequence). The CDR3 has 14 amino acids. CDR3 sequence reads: CASSSGTANYGYTF. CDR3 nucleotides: TGTGCCAGCAGTTCCGGGACAGCTAACTATGGCTACACCTTC.

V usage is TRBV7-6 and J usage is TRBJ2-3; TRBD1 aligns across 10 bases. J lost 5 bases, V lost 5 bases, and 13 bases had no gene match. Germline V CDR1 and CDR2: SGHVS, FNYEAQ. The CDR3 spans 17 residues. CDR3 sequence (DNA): TGTGCCAGCAGCCCAAGGACCGGGACAGGGGCGAAAGATACGCAGTATTTT. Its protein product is CASSPRTGTGAKDTQYF.

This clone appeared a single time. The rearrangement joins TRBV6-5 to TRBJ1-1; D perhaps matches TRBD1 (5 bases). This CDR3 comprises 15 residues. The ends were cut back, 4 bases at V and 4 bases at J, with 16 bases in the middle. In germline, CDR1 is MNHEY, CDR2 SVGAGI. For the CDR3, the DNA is TGTGCCAGCAGTTTGGGTCAGGGCGCAGCCACTGAAGCTTTCTTT. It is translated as CASSLGQGAATEAFF.

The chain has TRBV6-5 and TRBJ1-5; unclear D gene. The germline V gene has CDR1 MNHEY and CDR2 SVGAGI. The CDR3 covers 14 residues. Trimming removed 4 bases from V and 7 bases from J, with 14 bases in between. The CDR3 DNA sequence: TGTGCCAGCAGTTCGACACTTGGTGCCCAGCCCCAGCATTTT. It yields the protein CASSSTLGAQPQHF.

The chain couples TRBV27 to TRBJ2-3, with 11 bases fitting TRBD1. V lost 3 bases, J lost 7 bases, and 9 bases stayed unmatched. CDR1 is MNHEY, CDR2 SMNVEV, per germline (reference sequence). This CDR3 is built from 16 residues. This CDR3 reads CASSLSGTGGRNTQYF. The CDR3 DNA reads TGTGCCAGCAGTTTGTCCGGGACAGGGGGACGGAATACGCAGTATTTT.

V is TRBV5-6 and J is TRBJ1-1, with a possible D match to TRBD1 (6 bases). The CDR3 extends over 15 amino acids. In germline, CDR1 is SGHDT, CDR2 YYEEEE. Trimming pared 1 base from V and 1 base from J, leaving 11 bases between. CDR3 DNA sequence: TGTGCCAGCAGCTTGCCTGACAGGAAGAACACTGAAGCTTTCTTT. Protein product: CASSLPDRKNTEAFF.

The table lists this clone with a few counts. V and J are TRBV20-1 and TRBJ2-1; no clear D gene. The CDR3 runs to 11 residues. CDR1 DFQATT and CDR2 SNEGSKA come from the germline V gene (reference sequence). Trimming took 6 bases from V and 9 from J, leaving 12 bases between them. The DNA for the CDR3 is TGCAGTGCGAACTCGCGGAGTGAGCAGTTCTTC. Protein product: CSANSRSEQFF.

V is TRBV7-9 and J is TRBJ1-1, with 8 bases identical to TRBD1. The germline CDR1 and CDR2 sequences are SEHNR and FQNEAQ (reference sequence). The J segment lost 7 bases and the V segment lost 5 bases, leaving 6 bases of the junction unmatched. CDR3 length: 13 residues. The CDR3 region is CASSPRQGSEAFF. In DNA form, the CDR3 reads TGTGCCAGCAGCCCCCGACAGGGGAGTGAAGCTTTCTTT.

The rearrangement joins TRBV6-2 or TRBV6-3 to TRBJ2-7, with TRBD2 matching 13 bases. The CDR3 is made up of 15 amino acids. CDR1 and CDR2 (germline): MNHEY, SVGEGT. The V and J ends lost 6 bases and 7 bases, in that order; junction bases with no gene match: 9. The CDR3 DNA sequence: TGTGCCAGCAGCGGACTAGCGGGAGAGATGAGTGAGCAGTACGTC. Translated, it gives CASSGLAGEMSEQYV.

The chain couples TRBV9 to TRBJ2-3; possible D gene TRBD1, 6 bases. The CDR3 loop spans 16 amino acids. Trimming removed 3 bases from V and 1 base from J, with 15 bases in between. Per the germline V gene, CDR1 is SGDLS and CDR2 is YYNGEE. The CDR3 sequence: CASSEGQSEGTDTQYF. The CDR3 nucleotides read TGTGCCAGCAGCGAGGGACAATCGGAGGGCACAGATACGCAGTATTTT. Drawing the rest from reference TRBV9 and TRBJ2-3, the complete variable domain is DSGVTQTPKHLITATGQRVTLRCSPRSGDLSVYWYQQSLDQGLQFLIQYYNGEERAKGNILERFSAQQFPDLHSELNLSSLELGDSALYFCASSEGQSEGTDTQYFGPGTRLTVL.

The CDR3 nucleotides read TGTGCCAGCACTCCAAAACCGAGCTCCTACGAGCAGTACTTC. Its translation: CASTPKPSSYEQYF. The V and J genes are TRBV9 and TRBJ2-7; D remains unclear. V lost 6 bases to trimming and J lost 0 bases, with 13 bases between them. This CDR3 has 14 residues. CDR1 is SGDLS and CDR2 is YYNGEE in the germline V gene.

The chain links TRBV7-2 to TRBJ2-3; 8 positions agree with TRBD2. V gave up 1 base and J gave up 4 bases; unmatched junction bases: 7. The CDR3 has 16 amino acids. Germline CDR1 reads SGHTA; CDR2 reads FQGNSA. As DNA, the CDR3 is TGTGCCAGCAGCTTAGTTCGGGGGGGCAGCGCAGATACGCAGTATTTT. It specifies CASSLVRGGSADTQYF.

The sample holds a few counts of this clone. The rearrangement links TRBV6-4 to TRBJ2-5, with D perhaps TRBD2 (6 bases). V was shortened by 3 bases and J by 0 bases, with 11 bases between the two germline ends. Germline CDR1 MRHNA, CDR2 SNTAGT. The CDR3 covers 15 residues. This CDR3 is CASSEAAGNQETQYF. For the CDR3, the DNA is TGTGCCAGCAGTGAGGCTGCGGGGAACCAAGAGACCCAGTACTTC.

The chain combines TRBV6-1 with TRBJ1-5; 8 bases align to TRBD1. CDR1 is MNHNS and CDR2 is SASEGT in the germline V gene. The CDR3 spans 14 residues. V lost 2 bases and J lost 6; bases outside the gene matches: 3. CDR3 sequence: CASSELTGVQPQHF. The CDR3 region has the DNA TGTGCCAGCAGTGAACTGACAGGGGTTCAGCCCCAGCATTTT.

The CDR3 DNA sequence: TGTGCCAGCAGCTCCTATAGAGGAGATACGCAGTATTTT. Encoded protein: CASSSYRGDTQYF. This chain links TRBV7-3 with TRBJ2-3; D ambiguous. Germline CDR1 is SGHTA and CDR2 is FQGTGA. This CDR3 spans 13 amino acids. Trimming removed 4 bases at V and 5 bases at J, with 10 bases between.

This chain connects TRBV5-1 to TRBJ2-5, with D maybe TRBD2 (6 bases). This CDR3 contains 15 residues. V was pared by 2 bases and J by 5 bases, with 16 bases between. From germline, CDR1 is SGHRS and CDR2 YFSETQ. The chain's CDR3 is CASSFLRGGRETQYF. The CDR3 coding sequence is TGCGCCAGCAGCTTCCTCCGGGGAGGAAGGGAGACCCAGTACTTC.

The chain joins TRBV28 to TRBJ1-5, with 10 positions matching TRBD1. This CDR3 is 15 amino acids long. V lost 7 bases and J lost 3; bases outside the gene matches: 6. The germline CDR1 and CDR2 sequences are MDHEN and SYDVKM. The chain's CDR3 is CASNPGTGDNQPQHF. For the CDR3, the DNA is TGTGCCAGCAACCCCGGGACAGGGGACAATCAGCCCCAGCATTTT.

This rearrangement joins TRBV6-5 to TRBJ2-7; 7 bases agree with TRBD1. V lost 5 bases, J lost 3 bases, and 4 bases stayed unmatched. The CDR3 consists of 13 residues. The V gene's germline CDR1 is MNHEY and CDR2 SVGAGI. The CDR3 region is CASSRQGVYEQYF. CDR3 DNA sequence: TGTGCCAGCAGTCGACAGGGCGTCTACGAGCAGTACTTC.

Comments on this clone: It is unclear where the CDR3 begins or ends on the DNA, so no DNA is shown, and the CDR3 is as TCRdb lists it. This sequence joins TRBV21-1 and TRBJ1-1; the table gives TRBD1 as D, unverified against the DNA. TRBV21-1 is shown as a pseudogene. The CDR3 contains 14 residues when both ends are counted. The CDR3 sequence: CASFGQGSVTEAFF.

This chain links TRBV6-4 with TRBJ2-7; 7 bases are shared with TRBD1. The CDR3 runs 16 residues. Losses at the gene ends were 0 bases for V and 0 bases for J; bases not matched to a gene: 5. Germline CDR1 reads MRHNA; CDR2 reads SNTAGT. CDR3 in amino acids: CASSDSRTGNSYEQYV. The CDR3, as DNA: TGTGCCAGCAGTGACTCCCGGACAGGAAACTCCTACGAGCAGTACGTC.

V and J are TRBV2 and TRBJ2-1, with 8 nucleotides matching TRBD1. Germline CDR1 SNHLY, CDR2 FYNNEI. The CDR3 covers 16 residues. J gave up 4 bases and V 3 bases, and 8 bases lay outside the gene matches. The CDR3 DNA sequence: TGTGCCAGCAGTGATAATCAGGGGGCTTTATACAATGAGCAGTTCTTC. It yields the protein CASSDNQGALYNEQFF.

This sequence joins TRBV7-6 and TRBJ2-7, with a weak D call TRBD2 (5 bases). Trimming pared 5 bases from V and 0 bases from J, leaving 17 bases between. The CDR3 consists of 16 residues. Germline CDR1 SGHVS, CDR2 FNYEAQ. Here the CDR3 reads CASSKSPDSSSYEQYF. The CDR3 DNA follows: TGTGCCAGCAGCAAATCCCCGGACTCCAGCTCCTACGAGCAGTACTTC.

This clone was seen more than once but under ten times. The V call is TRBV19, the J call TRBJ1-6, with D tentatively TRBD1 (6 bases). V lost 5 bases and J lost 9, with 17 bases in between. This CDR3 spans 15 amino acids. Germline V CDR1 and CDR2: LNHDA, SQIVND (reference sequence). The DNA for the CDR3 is TGTGCCAGTAGTGGCTCACAGGGAAGAAGTTCACCCCTCCACTTT. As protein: CASSGSQGRSSPLHF.

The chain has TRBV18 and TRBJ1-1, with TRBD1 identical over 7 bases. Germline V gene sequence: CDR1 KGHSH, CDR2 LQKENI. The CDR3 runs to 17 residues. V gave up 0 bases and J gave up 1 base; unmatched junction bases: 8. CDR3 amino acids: CASSPPLKGTANTEAFF. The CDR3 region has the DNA TGTGCCAGCTCACCACCCTTGAAAGGGACAGCGAACACTGAAGCTTTCTTT.